The 21 T cell receptor beta chains below all came from one sample that was sequenced in a study of vaccination and CD4 T cells after COVID-19. Their cognate antigens are unknown. Treatment defined: roughly nine-day PBMC culture with coronavirus spike peptide pools or control peptides (ViraFEST assay). Sequencing of the DNA from cultured CD4+ T cells was carried out with the Oncomine TCR Beta short-read assay. A single record per CDR3 protein comes from TCRdb applying MiXCR to the PCR reads. This sample has 19,000 or so distinct CDR3 sequences, with less than 50% found just once. Sequencing was carried out using CD4+ T cells from blood, cultured in vitro. The receptors derive from a human donor who had recovered from COVID-19.

The J gene is TRBJ2-3, the V gene TRBV2; possibly TRBD2 for D (5 bases). The V gene lost 5 bases and the J gene lost 3 bases, with 15 bases spanning the gap. Germline V CDR1 and CDR2: SNHLY, FYNNEI. The CDR3 has 15 residues. The CDR3 sequence: CASSWTFLETDTQYF. CDR3 nucleotides: TGTGCCAGCAGTTGGACTTTTTTGGAGACAGATACGCAGTATTTT.

V usage is TRBV5-1 and J usage is TRBJ2-3; maybe TRBD1 (6 bases). The CDR3 contains 12 residues. In germline, CDR1 is SGHRS, CDR2 YFSETQ. The V end was cut by 5 bases, the J end by 5 bases, with 9 bases between. The CDR3 region is CASRQDRDTQYF. CDR3 nucleotides: TGCGCCAGCAGACAGGACAGAGATACGCAGTATTTT.

This clonotype was observed a handful of times. The chain is built from TRBV27 and TRBJ2-7; TRBD1 agrees at 7 bases. The length of the CDR3 is 14 residues. Germline V gene lookup returns CDR1 MNHEY and CDR2 SMNVEV (reference sequence). The junction had 6 bases not matched to a gene; V was cut back by 5 bases and J by 2 bases. In DNA, the CDR3 is TGTGCCAGCAGTCCCAGGGACAGAACCTACGAGCAGTACTTC. This codes for CASSPRDRTYEQYF.

V is TRBV6-1 and J is TRBJ2-7; D possibly corresponds to TRBD2 (6 bases). Germline V CDR1 and CDR2: MNHNS, SASEGT. V was shortened by 6 bases and J by 1 base, with 13 bases between the two germline ends. This CDR3 is 14 amino acids long. This chain's CDR3 is CASRGRDSSYEQYF. For the CDR3, the DNA is TGTGCCAGCAGGGGCCGGGACTCATCCTACGAGCAGTACTTC.

The chain is built from TRBV28 and TRBJ2-3; D uncertain. Germline CDR1 reads MDHEN; CDR2 reads SYDVKM. The CDR3 totals 13 residues. V shed 5 bases and J shed 4 bases, with 10 bases lying between them. CDR3 sequence reads: CASSKSAPDTQYF. CDR3 sequence (DNA): TGTGCCAGCAGTAAAAGCGCTCCAGATACGCAGTATTTT.

This clonotype appeared a few times. The chain carries TRBV5-1 and TRBJ1-2; D uncertain. CDR1 SGHRS and CDR2 YFSETQ come from the germline V gene. Trimming left V 1 base short and J 3 bases short, with 10 bases between. The CDR3 runs to 14 residues. CDR3 residues: CASSLSTAHYGYTF. The CDR3 DNA reads TGCGCCAGCAGCTTGAGTACAGCTCACTATGGCTACACCTTC.

CDR3 DNA sequence: TGTGCCAGCATGGGACCAAGAAACAATGAGCAGTTCTTC. It is translated as CASMGPRNNEQFF. The V gene is TRBV6-1, the J gene TRBJ2-1; D may be TRBD1 or TRBD2 (5 bases each). Germline V gives CDR1 MNHNS, CDR2 SASEGT. The CDR3 length is 13 residues. Trimming took off 7 bases at V and 5 bases at J, with 12 bases between the two ends.

V gene TRBV20-1 combines with J gene TRBJ1-5; D may be TRBD1 (5 bases). Trimming removed 4 bases from V and 7 bases from J, with 17 bases in between. CDR1 is DFQATT, CDR2 SNEGSKA, per germline (reference sequence). The CDR3 loop spans 14 amino acids. The CDR3 DNA sequence: TGCAGTGCTATAGTTGACAGAGCCCTCCAGCCCCAGCATTTT. It yields the protein CSAIVDRALQPQHF.

The rearrangement uses TRBV21-1 and TRBJ2-7. TRBV21-1 corresponds to a pseudogene. The CDR3 is 17 residues long. The CDR3 here is CASSKNQLKCKPYEQYF. In DNA form, the CDR3 reads TGTGCCAGCAGCAAAAACCAACTTAAATGCAAGCCCTACGAGCAGTACTTC.

The table lists this clonotype with a few counts. The gene calls are TRBV19 and TRBJ1-6; TRBD1 matches at 8 bases. With V trimmed by 7 bases and J by 5 bases, 4 bases remained unmatched. CDR3 length: 14 amino acids. In germline, CDR1 is LNHDA, CDR2 SQIVND (reference sequence). This CDR3 is CASNQGQDNSPLHF. The CDR3 nucleotides are TGTGCCAGTAACCAGGGACAGGATAATTCACCCCTCCACTTT.

The chain links TRBV6-2 or TRBV6-3 to TRBJ2-7; D unclear. This CDR3 contains 13 residues. Germline loops: CDR1 MNHEY, CDR2 SVGEGT. Trimming stripped 7 bases from V and 5 bases from J, with 15 bases between. Here the CDR3 DNA reads TGTGCCAGCACCCAGGACCTTTATCACGAGCAGTACTTC. Translation gives CASTQDLYHEQYF.

The rearrangement links TRBV20-1 to TRBJ1-5, with 8 nucleotides matching TRBD1. The CDR3 totals 15 residues. V was clipped by 2 bases and J by 0 bases; unmatched bases: 3. Per the germline V gene, CDR1 is DFQATT and CDR2 is SNEGSKA (reference sequence). CDR3 in amino acids: CSARQGANSNQPQHF. CDR3 in DNA: TGCAGTGCTAGACAGGGGGCAAATAGCAATCAGCCCCAGCATTTT.

The chain joins TRBV7-2 to TRBJ2-4; perhaps D is TRBD1 or TRBD2 (5 bases each). The ends were cut back, 1 base at V and 4 bases at J, with 14 bases in the middle. The germline V gene has CDR1 SGHTA and CDR2 FQGNSA. The CDR3 extends over 16 amino acids. The CDR3 protein is CASSLEGTLPKNIQYF. In DNA form, the CDR3 reads TGTGCCAGCAGCTTAGAGGGGACCCTACCGAAAAACATTCAGTACTTC.

This chain links TRBV19 with TRBJ1-6; D possibly corresponds to TRBD1 (6 bases). This CDR3 has 16 residues. Germline loops: CDR1 LNHDA, CDR2 SQIVND (reference sequence). The V end lost 2 bases, the J end lost 3 bases, and 11 bases lay between the germline ends. CDR3 sequence: CASSISGQFYNSPLHF. The CDR3 nucleotides are TGTGCCAGTAGTATATCCGGACAGTTCTATAATTCACCCCTCCACTTT.

The chain joins TRBV19 to TRBJ1-2, with TRBD1 matching over 8 bases. This CDR3 has 15 residues. Losses at the gene ends were 4 bases for V and 4 bases for J; bases not matched to a gene: 8. Germline V CDR1 and CDR2: LNHDA, SQIVND (reference sequence). CDR3: CASSTGQGSIYGYTF. The CDR3 DNA is TGTGCCAGTAGTACCGGACAGGGTAGTATCTATGGCTACACCTTC.

In this sample, this clonotype turned up a few times. The chain combines TRBV27 with TRBJ2-2; 10 nucleotides match TRBD2. The ends lost 4 bases at V and 7 bases at J; junction bases unmatched: 12. Germline-derived CDR1 and CDR2 are MNHEY and SMNVEV (reference sequence). The CDR3 sequence is 17 residues long. The CDR3 sequence: CASSSSGRAVGGGELFF. In DNA form, the CDR3 reads TGTGCCAGCAGTTCCAGCGGGAGGGCCGTAGGGGGCGGGGAGCTGTTTTTT.

The rearrangement links TRBV6-5 to TRBJ2-1; perhaps TRBD2 as D (5 bases). Trimming removed 4 bases at V and 8 bases at J, with 18 bases between. Per the germline V gene, CDR1 is MNHEY and CDR2 is SVGAGI. This CDR3 has 15 amino acids. CDR3 sequence reads: CASSFRDMPRDEQFF. DNA of the CDR3: TGTGCCAGCAGTTTTAGGGATATGCCGAGGGATGAGCAGTTCTTC.

The chain carries TRBV7-2 and TRBJ2-7; 9 bases are shared with TRBD2. The CDR3 extends over 16 amino acids. The V segment lost 5 bases and the J segment 3 bases; nucleotides outside the gene matches: 11. Germline V gives CDR1 SGHTA, CDR2 FQGNSA. The CDR3 nucleotides are TGTGCCAGCAGCGTACGCCGGGCTAGCGGGAACTACGAGCAGTACTTC. It codes for CASSVRRASGNYEQYF.

This chain links TRBV27 with TRBJ1-1; D unclear. V was clipped by 0 bases and J by 1 base, with 12 bases between them. The germline CDR1 and CDR2 sequences are MNHEY and SMNVEV (reference sequence). The CDR3 totals 16 residues. CDR3 sequence reads: CASSLSFTAGNTEAFF. As DNA, the CDR3 is TGTGCCAGCAGTTTATCATTTACGGCGGGGAACACTGAAGCTTTCTTT.

The chain recombines TRBV4-1 with TRBJ2-7, with a weak D call TRBD2 (5 bases). Trimming took off 4 bases at V and 2 bases at J, with 12 bases between the two ends. Germline V gene lookup returns CDR1 MGHRA and CDR2 YSYEKL. The CDR3 is 14 amino acids. In DNA form, the CDR3 reads TGCGCCAGCAGCCGACCCGGGGTTACCTACGAGCAGTACTTC. Residues: CASSRPGVTYEQYF.

This clonotype was seen a single time. The gene calls are TRBV30 and TRBJ1-2, with 7 bases fitting TRBD1. Trimming removed 3 bases from V and 4 bases from J; junction bases left unmatched: 2. The CDR3 sequence is 12 residues long. Germline V gives CDR1 GTSNPN, CDR2 SVGIG (reference sequence). The CDR3 bases are TGTGCCTGGAGCAGGGACAGCTATGGCTACACCTTC. Translated, it gives CAWSRDSYGYTF.